These 31 T cell receptor beta chains share one sample of origin, sequenced in a study of blood T cell repertoires in COVID-19. Some clones are missing from TCRdb's copy, which holds only in-frame ones; the method was immunoSEQ multiplex PCR. The sample carries roughly 80,000 clones, under 80% recorded once. The sequencing input was peripheral blood. Receptors were obtained from a human donor in a cohort sampled during active COVID-19.

V and J are TRBV10-1 and TRBJ2-1; 12 positions agree with TRBD2. V was clipped by 2 bases and J by 6 bases; unmatched bases: 5. Germline V gene data show CDR1 as WNHNN and CDR2 as SYGVQD (reference sequence). The CDR3 totals 16 residues. CDR3 in amino acids: CASSELLAGGFNEQFF. CDR3 nucleotides: TGCGCCAGCAGTGAGCTGCTAGCGGGGGGGTTCAATGAGCAGTTCTTC.

In DNA, the CDR3 is TGTGCCATCAGGACAGGGGGCCCAACCTACGAGCAGTACTTC. Translated: CAIRTGGPTYEQYF. The chain is built from TRBV10-3 and TRBJ2-7; 10 bases are shared with TRBD1. This CDR3 contains 14 residues. With 6 bases clipped from V and 2 bases from J, the junction kept 4 bases outside the gene matches. CDR1 and CDR2 from the germline V gene are ENHRY and SYGVKD.

This chain uses TRBV3-1 (or the pseudogene TRBV3-2) with TRBJ2-7; perhaps TRBD1 as D (7 bases). The CDR3 is 13 amino acids. Deletions cut 4 bases from V and 6 bases from J, with 13 bases between. CDR1 and CDR2 (germline): LGHDT, YNNKEL (reference sequence). This CDR3 reads CASSRGTAPEQYF. In nucleotides, the CDR3 is TGTGCCAGCAGCCGCGGGACAGCCCCCGAGCAGTACTTC.

The chain links TRBV3-1 (or the pseudogene TRBV3-2) to TRBJ2-7; 11 positions match TRBD2. The germline gives CDR1 LGHDT, CDR2 YNNKEL (reference sequence). V dropped 5 bases and J dropped 2; count of bases not matched to a gene: 17. This CDR3 region has 19 residues. CDR3 in DNA: TGTGCCAGCAGCGAAAGACCCGTAATTAGCGGGGGGGCCGCCTACGAGCAGTACTTC. This encodes CASSERPVISGGAAYEQYF.

The chain recombines TRBV18 with TRBJ1-4; no clear D. The V gene lost 4 bases and the J gene lost 3 bases, with 9 bases spanning the gap. The length of the CDR3 is 14 residues. Germline V gene sequence: CDR1 KGHSH, CDR2 LQKENI. For the CDR3, the DNA is TGTGCCAGCTCACAAGGCAGGTCTAATGAAAAACTGTTTTTT. It is translated as CASSQGRSNEKLFF.

The rearrangement uses TRBV3-1 (or the pseudogene TRBV3-2) and TRBJ2-5, with D possibly TRBD2 on 6 matching bases. The CDR3 runs 14 residues. Germline assignment: CDR1 LGHDT and CDR2 YNNKEL (reference sequence). Deletions cut 1 base from V and 5 bases from J, with 11 bases between. CDR3 sequence reads: CASSQGGSGETQYF. CDR3 in DNA: TGTGCCAGCAGCCAAGGAGGGAGCGGGGAGACCCAGTACTTC.

This chain links TRBV18 with TRBJ1-1; 8 bases align to TRBD1. Germline trimming cut 3 bases from V and 5 bases from J; bases unmatched to any gene: 11. The CDR3 totals 16 residues. Germline V gene lookup returns CDR1 KGHSH and CDR2 LQKENI. CDR3 bases: TGTGCCAGCTCACCGAACTCAGGGGGCCAGGTTACTGAAGCTTTCTTT. This encodes CASSPNSGGQVTEAFF. The full variable domain, rest sourced from reference TRBV18 and TRBJ1-1, is NAGVMQNPRHLVRRRGQEARLRCSPMKGHSHVYWYRQLPEEGLKFMVYLQKENIIDESGMPKERFSAEFPKEGPSILRIQQVVRGDSAAYFCASSPNSGGQVTEAFFGQGTRLTVV.

CDR3 amino acids: CASSLGSTGELFF. The CDR3 DNA reads TGCGCCAGCAGTTTAGGGAGCACCGGGGAGCTGTTTTTT. The chain uses TRBV5-1 and TRBJ2-2; perhaps TRBD2 as D (5 bases). Germline V gives CDR1 SGHRS, CDR2 YFSETQ. Trimming cost V 5 bases and J 4 bases, with 9 bases left between them. The CDR3 spans 13 residues.

The chain employs TRBV11-2 and TRBJ1-2; D is unresolved. Per the germline V gene, CDR1 is SGHAT and CDR2 is FQNNGV. Trimming cost V 5 bases and J 7 bases, with 8 bases left between them. The CDR3 covers 11 residues. CDR3 in amino acids: CASSLGSGYTF. The CDR3 DNA follows: TGTGCCAGCAGCCTAGGGAGTGGCTACACCTTC.

V gene TRBV5-1 combines with J gene TRBJ1-2; possible D gene TRBD1, 6 bases. V was pared by 9 bases and J by 4 bases, with 16 bases between. Germline assignment: CDR1 SGHRS and CDR2 YFSETQ. The CDR3 has 13 residues. For the CDR3, the DNA is TGCGCCACCAAGGACAGTTCAATCTATGGCTACACCTTC. Translating gives CATKDSSIYGYTF.

The chain carries TRBV27 and TRBJ1-3; no definite D call. The length of the CDR3 is 16 residues. Trimming took off 3 bases at V and 0 bases at J, with 12 bases between the two ends. Per the germline V gene, CDR1 is MNHEY and CDR2 is SMNVEV (reference sequence). CDR3 sequence reads: CASSFEGFYSGNTIYF. The CDR3 nucleotides are TGTGCCAGCAGTTTTGAGGGCTTTTACTCTGGAAACACCATATATTTT.

This chain uses TRBV7-8 with TRBJ1-5, with 7 bases aligning to TRBD1. Germline V lookup: CDR1 SGHVS, CDR2 FQNEAQ. This CDR3 comprises 16 residues. The ends lost 1 base at V and 1 base at J; junction bases unmatched: 4. CDR3 in amino acids: CASSLGPDRSNQPQHF. CDR3 sequence (DNA): TGTGCCAGCAGCTTAGGTCCGGACAGGAGCAATCAGCCCCAGCATTTT.

This chain uses TRBV5-1 with TRBJ2-7; 8 bases are shared with TRBD2. The CDR3 has 17 amino acids. Germline trimming cut 0 bases from V and 2 bases from J; bases unmatched to any gene: 10. Germline V gene sequence: CDR1 SGHRS, CDR2 YFSETQ. The CDR3 region is CASSLGGLGSGAYEQYF. The CDR3 DNA follows: TGCGCCAGCAGCTTGGGGGGACTGGGTAGCGGGGCCTACGAGCAGTACTTC.

This chain links TRBV10-3 with TRBJ2-5; possible D gene TRBD1, 5 bases. CDR1 is ENHRY, CDR2 SYGVKD, per germline. Trimming took off 2 bases at V and 5 bases at J, with 15 bases between the two ends. This CDR3 has 15 residues. CDR3 protein: CAISERRGVDETQYF. CDR3 DNA sequence: TGTGCCATCAGTGAGCGAAGGGGCGTGGACGAGACCCAGTACTTC.

The chain links TRBV7-2 to TRBJ1-2, with D possibly being TRBD1 (6 bases). Germline V lookup: CDR1 SGHTA, CDR2 FQGNSA. This CDR3 is 15 amino acids long. V lost 3 bases and J lost 5, with 16 bases in between. CDR3 nucleotides: TGTGCCAGCAGCTTGTCCCGGGACACTCATTATGGCTACACCTTC. Its translation: CASSLSRDTHYGYTF.

This clone has just a few counts. The rearrangement links TRBV6-6 to TRBJ1-2; possible D gene TRBD1, 5 bases. V was trimmed by 10 bases and J by 1 base, leaving 10 bases between them. CDR3 length equals 12 residues. The germline V gene encodes CDR1 MNHNY and CDR2 SVGAGI (reference sequence). The CDR3 here is CATTGVNYGYTF. The DNA for the CDR3 is TGTGCCACCACAGGAGTTAACTATGGCTACACCTTC.

CDR3 sequence reads: CASSLATGGLEETQYF. The CDR3 DNA is TGCGCCAGCAGCTTGGCGACGGGGGGGCTCGAGGAGACCCAGTACTTC. The gene calls are TRBV5-1 and TRBJ2-5; TRBD2 matches at 8 bases. This CDR3 has 16 residues. V lost 0 bases and J lost 5; bases outside the gene matches: 9. Germline V gives CDR1 SGHRS, CDR2 YFSETQ.

The chain carries TRBV11-3 and TRBJ2-7, with D maybe TRBD1 (6 bases). From germline, CDR1 is SGHNT and CDR2 YENEEA. This CDR3 has 16 amino acids. Trimming shortened V by 4 bases and J by 5 bases, and 21 bases separated the two germline ends. CDR3 region: CASSSRSTGTRDEQYF. The CDR3 DNA reads TGTGCCAGCAGCTCCCGTAGCACAGGGACGCGCGACGAGCAGTACTTC.

The CDR3 sequence: CASSLGQGYGYTF. For the CDR3, the DNA is TGTGCCAGCAGCTTAGGGCAGGGTTATGGCTACACCTTC. This chain connects TRBV11-2 to TRBJ1-2, with D maybe TRBD1 (5 bases). The CDR3 is 13 amino acids. The V end lost 1 base, the J end lost 5 bases, and 8 bases lay between the germline ends. Germline CDR1 and CDR2: SGHAT and FQNNGV.

The V gene is TRBV5-1, the J gene TRBJ1-3; D not certain. The CDR3 loop spans 14 amino acids. Germline V gene sequence: CDR1 SGHRS, CDR2 YFSETQ. The V end was cut by 3 bases, the J end by 1 base, with 8 bases between. In nucleotides, the CDR3 is TGCGCCAGCAGCTCAGGAAGTTCTGGAAACACCATATATTTT. Amino acid sequence: CASSSGSSGNTIYF. Filled out from reference TRBV5-1 and TRBJ1-3, the complete variable domain reads KAGVTQTPRYLIKTRGQQVTLSCSPISGHRSVSWYQQTPGQGLQFLFEYFSETQRNKGNFPGRFSGRQFSNSRSEMNVSTLELGDSALYLCASSSGSSGNTIYFGEGSWLTVV.

CDR3 sequence reads: CAWSLGTGLNSPLHF. The CDR3 bases are TGTGCCTGGAGCCTCGGGACAGGTCTGAATTCACCCCTCCACTTT. The chain recombines TRBV30 with TRBJ1-6; 8 bases line up with TRBD1. V shed 3 bases, J shed 7 bases, and the junction held 8 bases outside the gene matches. From germline, CDR1 is GTSNPN and CDR2 SVGIG (reference sequence). The CDR3 loop spans 15 amino acids.

The chain is built from TRBV5-6 and TRBJ1-3; no clear D gene. Germline V gene sequence: CDR1 SGHDT, CDR2 YYEEEE. Trimming stripped 2 bases from V and 0 bases from J, with 3 bases between. The CDR3 runs to 13 residues. DNA for the CDR3: TGTGCCAGCAGCTTCGGCTCTGGAAACACCATATATTTT. Amino acids: CASSFGSGNTIYF.

The chain has TRBV9 and TRBJ2-1; 10 bases are shared with TRBD2. The J segment lost 3 bases and the V segment lost 2 bases, leaving 2 bases of the junction unmatched. This CDR3 has 15 amino acids. Germline V CDR1 and CDR2: SGDLS, YYNGEE. The CDR3 bases are TGTGCCAGCAGCGTTACTAGCGGGGACTACAATGAGCAGTTCTTC. Translating gives CASSVTSGDYNEQFF.

The CDR3 spells CASSQDRRTVSYEQYF. The CDR3 coding sequence is TGTGCCAGCAGCCAAGATAGGAGGACGGTCTCCTACGAGCAGTACTTC. The J gene is TRBJ2-7, the V gene TRBV3-1 (or the pseudogene TRBV3-2); D may be TRBD2 (5 bases). Trimming removed 0 bases from V and 0 bases from J, with 12 bases in between. CDR1 is LGHDT and CDR2 is YNNKEL in the germline V gene (reference sequence). The CDR3 loop spans 16 amino acids.

The chain joins TRBV4-3 to TRBJ2-1; D ambiguous. Trimming cost V 3 bases and J 8 bases, with 11 bases left between them. In germline, CDR1 is LGHNA, CDR2 YSLEER. CDR3 size: 13 residues. CDR3 coding DNA: TGCGCCAGCAGCCACGCGGCATGGGATGAGCAGTTCTTC. It specifies CASSHAAWDEQFF.

This clone was picked up one time. The V gene is TRBV27, the J gene TRBJ1-2; 8 bases are a match to TRBD1. Germline CDR1 and CDR2: MNHEY and SMNVEV (reference sequence). The CDR3 length is 14 residues. Trimming at V came to 6 bases and at J to 3 bases, leaving 6 bases not matched to a gene. CDR3 amino acids: CASSDRGLDYGYTF. The DNA for the CDR3 is TGTGCCAGCAGCGACAGGGGTCTAGACTATGGCTACACCTTC.

There are a few counts of this clone. This rearrangement joins TRBV5-1 to TRBJ1-4; D is possibly TRBD1 (6 bases). The CDR3 is 16 residues long. V shed 7 bases and J shed 0 bases, with 16 bases lying between them. Germline CDR1 SGHRS, CDR2 YFSETQ. DNA of the CDR3: TGCGCCAGCCGCCGGGACATGAGTGCAACTAATGAAAAACTGTTTTTT. This gives the protein CASRRDMSATNEKLFF.

The rearrangement joins TRBV6-1 to TRBJ2-7; 10 bases are a match to TRBD2. Germline loops: CDR1 MNHNS, CDR2 SASEGT. This CDR3 region has 18 residues. V shed 1 base and J 1 base; nucleotides not matched to a gene: 10. DNA for the CDR3: TGTGCCAGCAGTGAAGAAGGGGATAGCGGGGGGTGGTCCTACGAGCAGTACTTC. Protein sequence: CASSEEGDSGGWSYEQYF.

This clone was observed once. The rearrangement links TRBV2 to TRBJ1-1; D is unresolved. Germline CDR1 and CDR2: SNHLY and FYNNEI. CDR3 length: 13 amino acids. Trimming pared 8 bases from V and 0 bases from J, leaving 10 bases between. In nucleotides, the CDR3 is TGTGCCAGCGAGGCGGGCCTGAACACTGAAGCTTTCTTT. Translated: CASEAGLNTEAFF.

The J gene is TRBJ2-7, the V gene TRBV27; 7 bases line up with TRBD2. This CDR3 has 14 amino acids. Per germline, CDR1 MNHEY and CDR2 SMNVEV (reference sequence). Trimming took 4 bases from V and 7 from J; bases not matched to a gene: 10. In DNA form, the CDR3 reads TGTGCCAGCAGTTCGTTAGCGGGTGGCAGGGAGCAGTACTTC. Amino acids: CASSSLAGGREQYF.

V usage is TRBV5-1 and J usage is TRBJ1-1; 8 nucleotides align to TRBD1. After removal of 4 bases from V and 4 bases from J, the junction contained 9 bases not matched to a gene. Germline V lookup: CDR1 SGHRS, CDR2 YFSETQ. This CDR3 has 15 residues. This chain's CDR3 is CASSVGQGLGTEAFF. Written as DNA, the CDR3 is TGCGCCAGCAGCGTAGGACAGGGTTTGGGCACTGAAGCTTTCTTT.